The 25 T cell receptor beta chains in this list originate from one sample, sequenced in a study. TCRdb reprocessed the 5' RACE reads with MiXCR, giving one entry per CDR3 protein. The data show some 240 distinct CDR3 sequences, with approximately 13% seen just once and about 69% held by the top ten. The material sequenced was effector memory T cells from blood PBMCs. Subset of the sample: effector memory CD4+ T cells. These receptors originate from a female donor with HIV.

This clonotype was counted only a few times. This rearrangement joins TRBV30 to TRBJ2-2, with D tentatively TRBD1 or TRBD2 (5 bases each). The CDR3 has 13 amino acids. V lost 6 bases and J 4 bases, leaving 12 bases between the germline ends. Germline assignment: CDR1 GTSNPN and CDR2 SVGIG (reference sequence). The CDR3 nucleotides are TGTGCCTGCCAGAGGGGCATCACCGGGGAGCTGTTTTTT. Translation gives CACQRGITGELFF.

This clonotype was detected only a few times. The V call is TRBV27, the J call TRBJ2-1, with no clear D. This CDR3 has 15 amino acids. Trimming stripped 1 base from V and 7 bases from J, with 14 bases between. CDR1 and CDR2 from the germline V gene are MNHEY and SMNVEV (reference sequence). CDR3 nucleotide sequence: TGTGCCAGCAGTTTATTCCCTTCAACAGCGAATGAGCAGTTCTTC. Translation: CASSLFPSTANEQFF.

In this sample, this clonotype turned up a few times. The CDR3 sequence: CASSQDWGAQNYGYTF. The CDR3, as DNA: TGTGCCAGCAGCCAAGACTGGGGGGCGCAAAACTATGGCTACACCTTC. The chain recombines TRBV4-2 with TRBJ1-2, with TRBD1 as a possible D gene (6 bases). V was pared by 0 bases and J by 2 bases, with 13 bases between. The CDR3 covers 16 residues. CDR1 is LGHNA and CDR2 is YNFKEQ in the germline V gene.

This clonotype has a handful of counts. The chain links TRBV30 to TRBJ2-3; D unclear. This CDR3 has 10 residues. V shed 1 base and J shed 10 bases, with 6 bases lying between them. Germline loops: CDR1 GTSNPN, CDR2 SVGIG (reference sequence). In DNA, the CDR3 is TGTGCCTGGAGTGCAACATCGCAGTATTTT. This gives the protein CAWSATSQYF.

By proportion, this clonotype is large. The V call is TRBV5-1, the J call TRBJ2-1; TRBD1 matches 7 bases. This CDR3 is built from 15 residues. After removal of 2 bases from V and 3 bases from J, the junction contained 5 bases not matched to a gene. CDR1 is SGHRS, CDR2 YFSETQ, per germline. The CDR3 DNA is TGCGCCAGCAGCTTACAGGGGAATGTCTACAATGAGCAGTTCTTC. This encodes CASSLQGNVYNEQFF. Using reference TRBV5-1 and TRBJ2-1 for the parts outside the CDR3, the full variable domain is KAGVTQTPRYLIKTRGQQVTLSCSPISGHRSVSWYQQTPGQGLQFLFEYFSETQRNKGNFPGRFSGRQFSNSRSEMNVSTLELGDSALYLCASSLQGNVYNEQFFGPGTRLTVL.

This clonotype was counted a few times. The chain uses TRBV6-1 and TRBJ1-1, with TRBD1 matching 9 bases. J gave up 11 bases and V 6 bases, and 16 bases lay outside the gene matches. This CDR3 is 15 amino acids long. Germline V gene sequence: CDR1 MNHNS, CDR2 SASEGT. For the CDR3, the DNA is TGTGCCAGCAGGTTGGGACAGGGTTCTCTAGAAGGGGCTTTCTTT. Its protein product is CASRLGQGSLEGAFF.

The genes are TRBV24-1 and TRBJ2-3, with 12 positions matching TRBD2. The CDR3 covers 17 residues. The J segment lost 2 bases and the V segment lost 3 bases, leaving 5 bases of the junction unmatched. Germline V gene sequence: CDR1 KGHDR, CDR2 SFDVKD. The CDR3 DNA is TGTGCCACCAGTGATACTGGACTAGCGGGGCACACAGATACGCAGTATTTT. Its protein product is CATSDTGLAGHTDTQYF.

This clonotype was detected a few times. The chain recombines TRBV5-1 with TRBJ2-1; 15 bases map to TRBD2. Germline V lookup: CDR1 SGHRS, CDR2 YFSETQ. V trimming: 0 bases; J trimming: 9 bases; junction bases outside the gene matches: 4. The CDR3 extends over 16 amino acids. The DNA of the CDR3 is TGCGCCAGCAGCTTGGAAGGACTAGCGGGGGGGCGTGAGCAGTTCTTC. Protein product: CASSLEGLAGGREQFF.

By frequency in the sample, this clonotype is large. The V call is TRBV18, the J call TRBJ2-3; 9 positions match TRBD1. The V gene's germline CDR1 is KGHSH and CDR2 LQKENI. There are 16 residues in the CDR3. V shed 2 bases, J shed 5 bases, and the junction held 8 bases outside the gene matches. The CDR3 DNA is TGTGCCAGCTCACCAGAGACACAGGGGGCAGGAGATACGCAGTATTTT. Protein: CASSPETQGAGDTQYF.

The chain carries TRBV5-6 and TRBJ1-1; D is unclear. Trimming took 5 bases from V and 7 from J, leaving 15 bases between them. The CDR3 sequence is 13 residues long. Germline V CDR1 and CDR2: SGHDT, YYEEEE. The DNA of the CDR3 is TGTGCCAGCAGTATAACCGGACGTTATGAAGCTTTCTTT. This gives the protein CASSITGRYEAFF.

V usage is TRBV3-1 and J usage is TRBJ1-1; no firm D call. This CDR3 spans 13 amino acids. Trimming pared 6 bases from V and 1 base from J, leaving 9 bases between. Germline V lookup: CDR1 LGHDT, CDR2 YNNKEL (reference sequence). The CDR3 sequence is CASRAFTNTEAFF. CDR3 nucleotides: TGTGCCAGCAGAGCGTTCACGAACACTGAAGCTTTCTTT.

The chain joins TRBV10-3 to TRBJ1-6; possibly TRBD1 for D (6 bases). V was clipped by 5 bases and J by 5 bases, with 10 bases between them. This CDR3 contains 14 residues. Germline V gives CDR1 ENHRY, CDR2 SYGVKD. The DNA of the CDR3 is TGTGCCATCAGTTCGGACAGTAATAATTCACCCCTCCACTTT. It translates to CAISSDSNNSPLHF.

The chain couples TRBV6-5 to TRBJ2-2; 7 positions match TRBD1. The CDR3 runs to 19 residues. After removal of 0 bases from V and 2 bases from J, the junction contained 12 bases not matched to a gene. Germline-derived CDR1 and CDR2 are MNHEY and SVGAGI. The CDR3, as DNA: TGTGCCAGCAGTTACTCGGGGTTGACGGGACAGCTTAACACCGGGGAGCTGTTTTTT. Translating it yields CASSYSGLTGQLNTGELFF.

In DNA form, the CDR3 reads TGTGCCATCAGTGAGTCGAGCAAAACTCCCCTCCACTTT. It yields the protein CAISESSKTPLHF. The genes are TRBV10-3 and TRBJ1-6; D is undetermined. Deletions cut 0 bases from V and 13 bases from J, with 10 bases between. From germline, CDR1 is ENHRY and CDR2 SYGVKD. The CDR3 consists of 13 residues.

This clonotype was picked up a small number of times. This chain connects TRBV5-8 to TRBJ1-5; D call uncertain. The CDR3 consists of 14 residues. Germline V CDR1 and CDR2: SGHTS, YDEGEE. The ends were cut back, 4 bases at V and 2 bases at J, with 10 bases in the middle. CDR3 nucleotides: TGTGCCAGCAGCCCCAGGACGGGCAATCAGCCCCAGCATTTT. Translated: CASSPRTGNQPQHF.

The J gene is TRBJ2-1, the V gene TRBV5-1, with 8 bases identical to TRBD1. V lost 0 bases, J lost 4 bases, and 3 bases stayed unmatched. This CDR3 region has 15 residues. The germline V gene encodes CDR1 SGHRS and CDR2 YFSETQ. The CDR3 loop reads CASSLGTGSYNEQFF. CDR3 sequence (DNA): TGCGCCAGCAGCTTGGGGACAGGGTCGTACAATGAGCAGTTCTTC.

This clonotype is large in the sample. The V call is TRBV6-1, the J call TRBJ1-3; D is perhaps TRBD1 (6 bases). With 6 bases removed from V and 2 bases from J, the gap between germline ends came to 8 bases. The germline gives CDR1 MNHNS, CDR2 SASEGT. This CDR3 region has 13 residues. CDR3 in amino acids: CASRAGAGNTIYF. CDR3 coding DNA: TGTGCCAGCAGGGCAGGGGCTGGAAACACCATATATTTT.

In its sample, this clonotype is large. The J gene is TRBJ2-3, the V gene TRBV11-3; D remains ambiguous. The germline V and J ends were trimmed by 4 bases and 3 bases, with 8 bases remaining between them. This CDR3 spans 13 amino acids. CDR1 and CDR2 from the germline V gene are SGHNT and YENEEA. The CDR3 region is CASSSYGTDTQYF. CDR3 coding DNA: TGTGCCAGCAGCTCCTATGGGACAGATACGCAGTATTTT.

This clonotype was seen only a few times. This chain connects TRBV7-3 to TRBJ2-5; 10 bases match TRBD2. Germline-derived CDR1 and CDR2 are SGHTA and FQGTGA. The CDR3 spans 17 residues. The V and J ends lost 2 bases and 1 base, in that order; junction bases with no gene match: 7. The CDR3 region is CASSLGRTSGTQETQYF. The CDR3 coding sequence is TGTGCCAGCAGCTTAGGCCGGACTAGCGGAACCCAAGAGACCCAGTACTTC.

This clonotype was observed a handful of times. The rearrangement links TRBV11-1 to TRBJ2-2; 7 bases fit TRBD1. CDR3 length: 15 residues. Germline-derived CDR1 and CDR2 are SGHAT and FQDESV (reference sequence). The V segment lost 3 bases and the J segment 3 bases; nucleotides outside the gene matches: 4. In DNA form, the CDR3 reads TGTGCCAGCAGCTTCCGGGACAGAGACACCGGGGAGCTGTTTTTT. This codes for CASSFRDRDTGELFF.

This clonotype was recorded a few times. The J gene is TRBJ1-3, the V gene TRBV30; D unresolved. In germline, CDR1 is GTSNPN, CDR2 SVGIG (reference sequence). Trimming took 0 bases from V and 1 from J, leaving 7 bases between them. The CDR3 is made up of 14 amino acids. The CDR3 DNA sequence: TGTGCCTGGAGTGTAGGAAGGTCTGGAAACACCATATATTTT. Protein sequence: CAWSVGRSGNTIYF.

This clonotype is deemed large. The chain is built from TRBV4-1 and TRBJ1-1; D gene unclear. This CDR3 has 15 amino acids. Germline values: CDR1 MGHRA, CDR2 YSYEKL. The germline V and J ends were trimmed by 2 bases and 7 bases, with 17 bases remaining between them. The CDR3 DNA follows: TGCGCCAGCAGCCAAATCGACGGGCTATATGGTGAAGCTTTCTTT. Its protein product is CASSQIDGLYGEAFF.

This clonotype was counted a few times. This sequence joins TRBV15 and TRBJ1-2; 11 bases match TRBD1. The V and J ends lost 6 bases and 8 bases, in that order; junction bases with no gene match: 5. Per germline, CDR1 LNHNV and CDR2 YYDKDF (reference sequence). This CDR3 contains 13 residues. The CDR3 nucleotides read TGTGCCACCAGTGGACAGGGGGCGCGAGGCTACACCTTC. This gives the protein CATSGQGARGYTF.

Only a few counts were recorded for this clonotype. The CDR3 sequence: CASSSGGTDTQYF. The DNA of the CDR3 is TGTGCCAGCAGCTCGGGCGGCACAGATACGCAGTATTTT. The chain is built from TRBV7-9 and TRBJ2-3; D unresolved. Germline values: CDR1 SEHNR, CDR2 FQNEAQ (reference sequence). The length of the CDR3 is 13 residues. Trimming removed 4 bases at V and 1 base at J, with 6 bases between.

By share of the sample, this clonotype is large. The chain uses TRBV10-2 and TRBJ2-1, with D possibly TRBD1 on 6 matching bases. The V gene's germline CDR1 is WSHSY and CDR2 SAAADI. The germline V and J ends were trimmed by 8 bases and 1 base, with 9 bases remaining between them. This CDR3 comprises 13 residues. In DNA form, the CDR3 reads TGCGCCAGCGGGCAGGGGTCCTACAATGAGCAGTTCTTC. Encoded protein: CASGQGSYNEQFF.